This T cell receptor beta chain was retrieved from a study of blood T cells in healthy people across ages. Study findings and constraints: Naive T cell percentage by flow cytometry tracked strongly with beta diversity.

CDR1 and CDR2 from the germline V gene are SGHTA and FQGTGA. The CDR3 sequence is 14 residues long. V was pared by 2 bases and J by 6 bases, with 12 bases between. Primed by a sample-barcoded 5' primer and a J-beta primer mix, a second PCR proceeded for 7 to 11 cycles. A template-switch adaptor that had 12 random nucleotides put a tag on each cDNA molecule. TCRdb reprocessed the 5' RACE reads with MiXCR, giving one entry per CDR3 protein. The sample records 600,000 to 850,000 distinct CDR3 sequences, 35% to 45% being singletons. A few counts support this clonotype. As yet, its antigen is unknown. The sample comprised blood. The receptor comes from a woman in her sixties or seventies in good health. The chain has TRBV7-3 and TRBJ2-3; unclear D gene. As DNA, the CDR3 is TGTGCCAGCAGCTTATCCATGTTCTCGGATACGCAGTATTTT. Its protein is CASSLSMFSDTQYF.